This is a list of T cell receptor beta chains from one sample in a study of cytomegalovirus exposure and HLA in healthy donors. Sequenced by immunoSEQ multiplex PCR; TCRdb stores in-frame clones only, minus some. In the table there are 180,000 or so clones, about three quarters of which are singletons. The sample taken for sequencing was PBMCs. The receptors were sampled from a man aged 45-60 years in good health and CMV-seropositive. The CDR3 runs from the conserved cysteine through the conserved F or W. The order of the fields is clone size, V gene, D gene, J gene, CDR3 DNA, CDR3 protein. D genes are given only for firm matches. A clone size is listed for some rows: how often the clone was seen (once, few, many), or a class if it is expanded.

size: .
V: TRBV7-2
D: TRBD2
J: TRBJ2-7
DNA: TGTGCCAGCAGCTTAGCGGGGACTAGCGGGGGGTACGAGCAGTACTTC
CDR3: CASSLAGTSGGYEQYF

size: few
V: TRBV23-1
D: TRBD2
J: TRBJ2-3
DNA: TGCGCCAGCAGTCTACTAGCGGGGGGAATCACAGATACGCAGTATTTT
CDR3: CASSLLAGGITDTQYF

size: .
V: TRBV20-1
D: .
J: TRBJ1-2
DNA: TGCAGTGCGATCAGGGATGTCGGCTACACCTTC
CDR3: CSAIRDVGYTF

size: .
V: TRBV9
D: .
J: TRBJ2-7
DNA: TGTGCCAGCAGCGTAGAAGAGGAAGCGCTTTCGAAGCAGTACTTC
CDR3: CASSVEEEALSKQYF

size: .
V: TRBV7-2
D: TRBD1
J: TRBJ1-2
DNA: TGTGCCAGCAGCCACCTGGGACAGTTCAACTATGGCTACACCTTC
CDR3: CASSHLGQFNYGYTF

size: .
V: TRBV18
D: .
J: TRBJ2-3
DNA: TGTGCCAGCTCACCCGGACACGGGGATACGCAGTATTTT
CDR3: CASSPGHGDTQYF

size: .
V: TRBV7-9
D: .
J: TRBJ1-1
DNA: TGTGCCAGCAGCATAGGACACGGCACTGAAGCTTTCTTT
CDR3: CASSIGHGTEAFF

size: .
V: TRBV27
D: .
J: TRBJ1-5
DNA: TGTGCCAGCAGACAGGAGGGGGGGTCTGGCTTTCAGCCCCAGCATTTT
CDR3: CASRQEGGSGFQPQHF

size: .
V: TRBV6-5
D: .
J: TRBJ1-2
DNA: TGTGCCACGCAATCGGGTTTCTATGGCTACACCTTC
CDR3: CATQSGFYGYTF

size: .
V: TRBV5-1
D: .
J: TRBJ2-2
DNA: TGCGCCAGCAGCTTGCGCGCCCTTTCACAGGTCACCGGGGAGCTGTTTTTT
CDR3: CASSLRALSQVTGELFF

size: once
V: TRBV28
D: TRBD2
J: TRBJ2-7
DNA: TGTGCCAGCAGTCCCCAGTCGGGGGGGCCCTACGAGCAGTACTTC
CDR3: CASSPQSGGPYEQYF

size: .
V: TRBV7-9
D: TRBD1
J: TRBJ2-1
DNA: TGTGCCAGCAGCTTACCCGGACAGGGGGCGCCCAATGAGCAGTTCTTC
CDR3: CASSLPGQGAPNEQFF

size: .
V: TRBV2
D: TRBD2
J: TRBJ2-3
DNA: TGTGCCAGCAGACTAGCGGGGAGCACAGATACGCAGTATTTT
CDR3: CASRLAGSTDTQYF

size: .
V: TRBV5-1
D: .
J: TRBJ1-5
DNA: TGCGCCAGCAGTTTCTCAGGGGAACCGCCCCAGCATTTT
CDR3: CASSFSGEPPQHF

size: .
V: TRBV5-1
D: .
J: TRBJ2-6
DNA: TGCGCCAGCCCGTGGCCCTCTGGGGCCAACGTCCTGACTTTC
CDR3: CASPWPSGANVLTF

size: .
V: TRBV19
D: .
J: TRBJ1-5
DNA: TGTGCCAGTACCGGGGGGGGGCTAAGCAATCAGCCCCAGCATTTT
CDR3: CASTGGGLSNQPQHF

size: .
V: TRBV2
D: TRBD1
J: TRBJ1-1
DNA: TGTGCCAGCAGGGACAGGGCGATGTCGAACACTGAAGCTTTCTTT
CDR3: CASRDRAMSNTEAFF

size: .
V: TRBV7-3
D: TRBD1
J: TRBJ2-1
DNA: TGTGCCAGCAGTTCCCTGGGACAGAGCTCCTACAATGAGCAGTTCTTC
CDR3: CASSSLGQSSYNEQFF

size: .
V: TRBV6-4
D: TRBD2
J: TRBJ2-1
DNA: TGTGCCAGCAGTGATACTAGCGGGGAAGGGTATGAGCAGTTCTTC
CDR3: CASSDTSGEGYEQFF

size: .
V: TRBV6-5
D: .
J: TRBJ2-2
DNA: TGTGCCAGCAGTGATCGGACCGGGGAGCTGTTTTTT
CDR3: CASSDRTGELFF

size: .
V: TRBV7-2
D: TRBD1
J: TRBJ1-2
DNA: TGTGCCAGCAGCTTAACTAGTACAGGGGACGGCTACACCTTC
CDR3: CASSLTSTGDGYTF

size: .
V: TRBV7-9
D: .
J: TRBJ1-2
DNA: TGTGCCAGCAGCTTAGAAGGAGTTCTTAACTATGGCTACACCTTC
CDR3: CASSLEGVLNYGYTF

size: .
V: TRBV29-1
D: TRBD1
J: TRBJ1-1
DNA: TGCAGCTTGCTCCGGGACAGGGAAGCTTTCTTT
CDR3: CSLLRDREAFF

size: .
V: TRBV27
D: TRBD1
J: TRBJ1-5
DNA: TGTGCCAGCAGGGCGTGGACCGGGACAGCTAATCAGCCCCAGCATTTT
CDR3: CASRAWTGTANQPQHF

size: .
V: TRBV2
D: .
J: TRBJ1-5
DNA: TGTGCCAGCAGGACAGATAGCAATCAGCCCCAGCATTTT
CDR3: CASRTDSNQPQHF

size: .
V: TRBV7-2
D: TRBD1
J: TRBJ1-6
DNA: TGTGCCAGCAGCGGGCCCGGGGACAGAAATTCACCCCTCCACTTT
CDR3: CASSGPGDRNSPLHF

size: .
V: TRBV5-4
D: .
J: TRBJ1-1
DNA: TGTGCCAGCAGCTTGGTTGGAGCAAACACTGAAGCTTTCTTT
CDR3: CASSLVGANTEAFF

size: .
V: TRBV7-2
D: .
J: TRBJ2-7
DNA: TGTGCCAGCAGCTTTCCGGGGGTGGACGAGCAGTACTTC
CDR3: CASSFPGVDEQYF

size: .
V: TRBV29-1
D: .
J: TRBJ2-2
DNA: TGCAGCGTTGGAGGGGGGGGCGCGAACACCGGGGAGCTGTTTTTT
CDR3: CSVGGGGANTGELFF

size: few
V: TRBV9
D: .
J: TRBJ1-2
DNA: TGTGCCAGCAGCGTAGTCGGGGAGAGCTACACCTTC
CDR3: CASSVVGESYTF

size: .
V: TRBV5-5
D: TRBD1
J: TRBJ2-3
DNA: TGTGCCAGCAGCTTCTTGACAGGGGTGGTCGATACGCAGTATTTT
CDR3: CASSFLTGVVDTQYF